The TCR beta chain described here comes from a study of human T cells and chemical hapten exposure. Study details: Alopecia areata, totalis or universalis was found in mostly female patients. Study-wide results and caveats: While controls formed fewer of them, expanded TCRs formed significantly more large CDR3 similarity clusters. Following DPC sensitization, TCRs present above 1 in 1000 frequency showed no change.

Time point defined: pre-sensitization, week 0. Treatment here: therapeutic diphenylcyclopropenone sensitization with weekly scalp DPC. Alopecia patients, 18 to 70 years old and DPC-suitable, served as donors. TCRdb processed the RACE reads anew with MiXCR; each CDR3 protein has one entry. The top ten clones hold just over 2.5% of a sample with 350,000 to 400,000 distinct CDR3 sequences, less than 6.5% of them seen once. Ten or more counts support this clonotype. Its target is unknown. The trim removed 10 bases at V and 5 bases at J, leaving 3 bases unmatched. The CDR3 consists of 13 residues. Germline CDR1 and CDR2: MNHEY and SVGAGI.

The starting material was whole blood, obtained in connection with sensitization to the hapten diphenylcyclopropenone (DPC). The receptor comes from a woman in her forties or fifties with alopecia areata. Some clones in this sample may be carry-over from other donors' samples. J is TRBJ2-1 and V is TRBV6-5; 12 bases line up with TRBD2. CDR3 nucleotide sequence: TGTGCCACCGGACTAGCGGGGCACAATGAGCAGTTCTTC. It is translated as CATGLAGHNEQFF.